The entry below describes one T cell receptor beta chain. This clonotype was seen at least ten times. The target of this receptor is not known. Base-call qualities are not available, and no considerably larger clone is one nucleotide away. The germline V end is reduced by 4 bases and the J end by 3 bases; junction bases left unmatched: 2. Counted from cysteine to phenylalanine, this CDR3 has 15 amino acids. The kept DNA is CDR3 alone, 45 bases in frame from the first base. The germline V gene (reference sequence) yields SGHNT for CDR1 and YYREEE for CDR2. The data were taken from a study of CD8+CD57+ T cells in acquired aplastic anemia (dated by TCRdb to 2016 to 2019). Describing the broader study: Extracted DNA from sorted CD4+ and CD8+ cells averaged around 3.3 ug, ranging from about 0.18 to 27.4 ug. Mean read counts for healthy donor samples were some 10 million for CD4+ cells and some 12 million for CD8+ cells.

The full study reports these points: Between patients and healthy controls, no significant difference in CD8+ Simpson's diversity was found (P=0.060). About 30 CD8+ CDR3 sequences were found in both patients and controls but appeared to be highly expressed in patients and within the immunodominant clones of the patients.

Profiling of TCR beta VDJ combinations and CDR3 sequences used genomic DNA as the template. TCR repertoire sequencing was run on an Illumina HiSeq 2000. Concerning the study's data processing: TRBV/TRBJ rearrangement plots, CDR3 size and DJ length profiles, and Simpson's diversity index were used to assess repertoires. Whichever DNA sequence was most abundant in the deep sequencing data was defined as the immunodominant clone. CDR3 amino acid sequences were screened for sharing across subjects and compared with published repertoires and the VDJdb database. Using fastp trimming at Q25 and MiXCR clonotype assembly, TCRdb reanalyzed the public sequencing data and kept in-frame beta chains. Identical CDR3 proteins give one entry, which carries the most common genes and DNA. Here the V and J calls rest on TCRdb's processing, not on the authors' analysis. The table for this sample lists some 150,000 distinct CDR3 sequences; roughly 40% of them were counted only once. The ten largest account for less than 8.5% of the sample.

In the study, sorted CD4+ and CD8+ blood T cells from patients with severe aplastic anemia and from healthy subjects underwent deep sequencing of TCR repertoires. Ficoll-Paque density gradient centrifugation was used to isolate peripheral blood mononuclear cells. Before DNA extraction, CD4+ and CD8+ T cells were sorted by FACS or by magnetic beads. The V gene is TRBV5-4 and the J gene is TRBJ2-2; 11 bases in between match TRBD2. The sequence was collected from a human donor in good health, serving as a control. Specimen: sorted CD4+, CD8+, or CD8+CD57+ T cells (not recorded which) from PBMCs. The nucleotide sequence reads TGTGCCAGCAGCCTACTAGCGGGGGACACCGGGGAGCTGTTTTTT. Its translation reads: CASSLLAGDTGELFF.